This T cell receptor (beta chain) was documented in a study of vaccination and CD4 T cells after COVID-19. Concerning this clonotype: What it recognizes is unknown.

The assay that was used to sequence DNA from cultured CD4+ T cells was the Oncomine TCR Beta short-read assay. A single record per CDR3 protein comes from TCRdb applying MiXCR to the PCR reads. Of about 15,000 distinct CDR3 sequences listed, about 48% are singletons. Findings of the study overall: Nearly all convalescent vaccine-specific clones, 304 of 307, recognized only SARS-CoV-2 spike.

The sample's time point: late sampling 161 to 241 days after vaccination in a few convalescent patients. Treatment: approximately nine-day PBMC culture with coronavirus spike peptide pools or control peptides (ViraFEST assay). For ViraFEST, peptide pools expanded antigen-specific T cells, after which the TCRs were sequenced. The source is a human donor who had recovered from COVID-19. This specimen was CD4+ T cells from blood, cultured in vitro, taken about 7 months after SARS-CoV-2 vaccination.

In DNA, the CDR3 is TGTGCCAGTAGTATTGCGCGAGAAGAGACCCAGTACTTC. This encodes CASSIAREETQYF. The chain joins TRBV19 to TRBJ2-5; D not certain. This CDR3 is built from 13 residues. Germline V gives CDR1 LNHDA, CDR2 SQIVND (reference sequence). Deletions cut 3 bases from V and 3 bases from J, with 8 bases between.